Given below is one T cell receptor (beta chain) in context. This clone was counted once. Its specific antigen is unknown. Nothing much larger sits one base from this clone, and base qualities are not available. These data are taken from a study of OX40 agonist ivuxolimab in advanced cancers. About the study as a whole: Ivuxolimab, which targeted the costimulatory receptor OX40 (CD134), was an agonistic, fully human IgG2 monoclonal antibody. Intravenous ivuxolimab was administered to patients every 2 weeks at six dose levels: 0.01, 0.1, 0.3, 1.5, 3 and 10 mg/kg. Of the approximately 53 patients in dose escalation, about 20 had hepatocellular carcinoma, some 15 had melanoma, 9 had renal cell carcinoma and 9 had head and neck cancer. A male proportion of roughly 80% and a mean age of around 60 years, ranging from about 23 to 79, were recorded for the dose-escalation cohort. Prior anti-PD-1, anti-PD-L1 or anti-CTLA-4 therapy was permitted, and checkpoint inhibitors had been received by around 39% of dose-escalation patients. Partial responses occurred in three dose-escalation patients, of whom one had hepatocellular carcinoma and two had cutaneous melanoma. Peripheral TCRbeta sequencing was intended to test whether TCR sequence diversity was altered and clonal T-cell expansion was caused by ivuxolimab. The paper covers the monotherapy dose-escalation part of the phase I ivuxolimab trial, which included N of about 56 patients. Summary of the overall study and its limitations: Low levels of normalized T-cell clonal expansion were also shown by some nonresponding patients. The antigen specificity of the clonally expanded peripheral T cells was not determined. On average, CD8+ T cells showed more expanded clones than CD4+ T cells after ivuxolimab. At doses from 0.1 to 3.0 mg/kg, clonal expansion was seen in both CD4+ and CD8+ blood T cells between baseline and week 6. In the 0.1-3.0 mg/kg groups, partial responders were among the patients with the lowest normalized peripheral clonal expansion, particularly in CD8+ T cells.

To sequence the TCRbeta CDR3 region, genomic DNA was isolated from the sorted cells. The immunoSEQ Assay was used to sequence the TCRbeta CDR3 regions. TCRdb mirrors the immuneACCESS table, restricted to in-frame sequences. Some clones are absent from its copies; in checked studies, under half trace to an unresolved V gene, and the reason for the others is unknown. This sample lists 44,000 or so clones; approximately 88% were detected once. Around 3.5% of the sample is taken by the ten largest. In the germline V gene (reference sequence), CDR1 corresponds to SGHNT and CDR2 to YYREEE. From cysteine to phenylalanine, the CDR3 is 15 amino acids long. Just CDR3 DNA is preserved here, 45 bases in frame from base 1. V drops 2 bases and J drops 1 base, leaving 11 bases in between. Patients with autoimmune disease history or receiving systemic immunosuppression were excluded from the trial. Peripheral blood for TCR sequencing was collected from all dose cohorts at baseline, on cycle 4 day 1, and on cycle 7 day 1. Samples were obtained from an open-label, multicenter, first-in-human phase I dose-escalation trial of ivuxolimab. Adults with locally advanced or metastatic melanoma, renal cell carcinoma, hepatocellular carcinoma or head and neck squamous cell carcinoma were enrolled in the trial. Before TCR sequencing, CD4+ T cells and CD8+ T cells from peripheral blood were sorted into separate populations.

The sample in question was CD4+ or CD8+ T cells sorted from blood, obtained in a trial of the OX40 agonist ivuxolimab. This clonotype was obtained from an adult with an advanced solid tumor such as melanoma, head and neck, liver or kidney cancer. The chain uses TRBV5-4 and TRBJ2-3; the D gene is perhaps TRBD1, on 5 matching bases. The CDR3 reads as follows: CASSFKATGTDTQYF. Here is the DNA: TGTGCCAGCAGCTTTAAGGCGACAGGCACAGATACGCAGTATTTT.